This record concerns one TCR beta chain sequence. The CDR3 contains 11 residues. In germline, CDR1 is KGHSH, CDR2 LQKENI. Between the trimmed V and J ends, which lost 2 bases and 10 bases, there was a span of 8 bases. The sort gate was single viable CD3+CD4+CD8-CD45RO+ cells for memory CD4+ T cells. TCRdb's copy holds only in-frame clones and misses some; the assay was immunoSEQ multiplex PCR. The sample includes about 25,000 clones, over 70% of them seen just once. The data belong to a study of memory CD4+ T cells and cytomegalovirus serostatus. The receptor was derived from an adult in good health and CMV-seronegative. Sequenced sample: memory CD4+ T cells from blood. The V and J genes are TRBV18 and TRBJ2-5; D gene unclear. DNA for the CDR3: TGTGCCAGCTCACCAGGGCCCGGCCAGTACTTC. It yields the protein CASSPGPGQYF.